Shown below are 24 T cell receptor beta chains from a single sample sequenced in a study of blood T cell repertoires in COVID-19. Data came from immunoSEQ multiplex PCR; TCRdb stores just in-frame clones and leaves some out. The table includes about 87,000 clones, approximately 71% detected once. The specimen sequenced was peripheral blood. These receptors were obtained from a woman in her forties or fifties with acute or convalescent COVID-19.

This rearrangement joins TRBV25-1 to TRBJ2-4; 7 nucleotides agree with TRBD1. The CDR3 is 14 residues long. Germline trimming cut 4 bases from V and 7 bases from J; bases unmatched to any gene: 7. CDR1 MGHDK and CDR2 SYGVNS come from the germline V gene. As DNA, the CDR3 is TGTGCCAGCAGTGGACCTCGGGACAGCAACATTCAGTACTTC. Its translation: CASSGPRDSNIQYF.

The J gene is TRBJ1-2, the V gene TRBV7-9, with 7 bases aligning to TRBD1. Trimming removed 7 bases from V and 7 bases from J; junction bases left unmatched: 9. Germline V gene sequence: CDR1 SEHNR, CDR2 FQNEAQ (reference sequence). The CDR3 contains 13 residues. The CDR3 loop is CASTRPTGTGYTF. The CDR3 DNA follows: TGTGCCAGCACCCGCCCGACAGGGACTGGCTACACCTTC.

This rearrangement joins TRBV14 to TRBJ1-1, with D unresolved. The CDR3 spans 14 residues. With 4 bases removed from V and 4 bases from J, the gap between germline ends came to 13 bases. Germline loops: CDR1 SGHDN, CDR2 FVKESK. The CDR3 region is CASSPRVTTTEAFF. Written as DNA, the CDR3 is TGTGCCAGCAGCCCACGTGTCACTACCACTGAAGCTTTCTTT.

This chain links TRBV10-3 with TRBJ2-5, with TRBD1 as a possible D gene (7 bases). V lost 0 bases, J lost 2 bases, and 13 bases lay in between. CDR3 length equals 16 residues. The germline gives CDR1 ENHRY, CDR2 SYGVKD. CDR3 sequence reads: CAISESRGATQETQYF. DNA of the CDR3: TGTGCCATCAGTGAGTCCAGGGGGGCAACGCAAGAGACCCAGTACTTC.

The J gene is TRBJ1-2, the V gene TRBV2; 7 nucleotides match TRBD1. V gave up 6 bases and J gave up 7 bases; unmatched junction bases: 11. This CDR3 comprises 14 residues. Germline CDR1 reads SNHLY; CDR2 reads FYNNEI. In DNA, the CDR3 is TGTGCCAGCAGCGATAGGACAGGTACCGGTGGCTACACCTTC. Translated: CASSDRTGTGGYTF.

The V gene is TRBV7-2, the J gene TRBJ2-7, with a possible D match to TRBD1 (6 bases). V lost 4 bases to trimming and J lost 0 bases, with 13 bases between them. Germline values: CDR1 SGHTA, CDR2 FQGNSA. CDR3 length: 15 residues. This CDR3 is CASSSSQGSSYEQYF. The CDR3 coding sequence is TGTGCCAGCAGCTCAAGTCAGGGGAGCTCCTACGAGCAGTACTTC. The whole variable domain, remainder taken from reference TRBV7-2 and TRBJ2-7, is GAGVSQSPSNKVTEKGKDVELRCDPISGHTALYWYRQSLGQGLEFLIYFQGNSAPDKSGLPSDRFSAERTGGSVSTLTIQRTQQEDSAVYLCASSSSQGSSYEQYFGPGTRLTVT.

V and J are TRBV11-2 and TRBJ1-1; 8 nucleotides line up with TRBD1. CDR1 and CDR2 (germline): SGHAT, FQNNGV. Losses at the gene ends were 5 bases for V and 4 bases for J; bases not matched to a gene: 6. This CDR3 comprises 14 residues. The CDR3 nucleotides are TGTGCCAGCAGCGTTCAAACAGGGGGCACTGAAGCTTTCTTT. Its protein is CASSVQTGGTEAFF.

In its sample, this clone was seen once. This chain connects TRBV5-1 to TRBJ1-1, with D possibly matching TRBD1 (5 bases). The CDR3 covers 14 residues. Germline CDR1 reads SGHRS; CDR2 reads YFSETQ. V was cut by 3 bases and J by 0 bases, with 9 bases left in between. This chain's CDR3 is CASSSDSLNTEAFF. The CDR3 bases are TGCGCCAGCAGCTCCGACAGCTTGAACACTGAAGCTTTCTTT.

The chain has TRBV2 and TRBJ2-3, with 9 bases aligning to TRBD2. Germline CDR1 is SNHLY and CDR2 is FYNNEI. The CDR3 extends over 14 amino acids. Trimming removed 8 bases from V and 3 bases from J; junction bases left unmatched: 6. CDR3 amino acids: CASSRGGGTDTQYF. CDR3 DNA: TGTGCCAGCTCGCGGGGGGGCGGGACAGATACGCAGTATTTT.

The sample holds a few counts of this clone. V usage is TRBV6-6 and J usage is TRBJ1-2, with D perhaps matching TRBD1 (6 bases). This CDR3 region has 14 residues. Germline V gives CDR1 MNHNY, CDR2 SVGAGI (reference sequence). Trimming left V 2 bases short and J 6 bases short, with 13 bases between. The CDR3 region has the DNA TGTGCCAGCAGTTACCAGCCAGGGGAGCATGGCTACACCTTC. This encodes CASSYQPGEHGYTF.

In its sample, this clone was seen a few times. CDR3: CASSSQGAGEQYF. The DNA of the CDR3 is TGTGCCAGCAGCTCTCAGGGGGCGGGAGAGCAGTACTTC. The chain couples TRBV5-5 to TRBJ2-7, with 8 bases lining up with TRBD1. Per germline, CDR1 SGHKS and CDR2 YYEKEE (reference sequence). The CDR3 totals 13 residues. V lost 3 bases to trimming and J lost 7 bases; unmatched junction nucleotides: 6.

The chain joins TRBV9 to TRBJ1-1; TRBD1 matches at 7 bases. With 2 bases clipped from V and 1 base from J, the junction kept 5 bases outside the gene matches. This CDR3 has 15 residues. Germline V lookup: CDR1 SGDLS, CDR2 YYNGEE. CDR3 amino acids: CASSVRTGENTEAFF. CDR3 sequence (DNA): TGTGCCAGCAGCGTTAGGACAGGAGAGAACACTGAAGCTTTCTTT. The full variable domain, its missing parts supplied by reference TRBV9 and TRBJ1-1, is DSGVTQTPKHLITATGQRVTLRCSPRSGDLSVYWYQQSLDQGLQFLIQYYNGEERAKGNILERFSAQQFPDLHSELNLSSLELGDSALYFCASSVRTGENTEAFFGQGTRLTVV.

J is TRBJ2-6 and V is TRBV9; D unclear. The germline CDR1 and CDR2 sequences are SGDLS and YYNGEE. This CDR3 is 15 amino acids long. Deletions cut 2 bases from V and 2 bases from J, with 8 bases between. The CDR3 region is CASSVPRAGANVLTF. CDR3 nucleotide sequence: TGTGCCAGCAGCGTTCCGAGAGCTGGGGCCAACGTCCTGACTTTC.

The chain carries TRBV5-1 and TRBJ2-4; TRBD1 aligns across 10 bases. Germline-derived CDR1 and CDR2 are SGHRS and YFSETQ. This CDR3 has 17 amino acids. V was clipped by 7 bases and J by 0 bases; unmatched bases: 10. The CDR3: CASATSTGGLAKNIQYF. In nucleotides, the CDR3 is TGCGCCAGCGCGACTTCGACAGGGGGCCTAGCCAAAAACATTCAGTACTTC. Full variable domain (rest looked up from reference TRBV5-1 and TRBJ2-4): KAGVTQTPRYLIKTRGQQVTLSCSPISGHRSVSWYQQTPGQGLQFLFEYFSETQRNKGNFPGRFSGRQFSNSRSEMNVSTLELGDSALYLCASATSTGGLAKNIQYFGAGTRLSVL.

This clone was seen once. The J gene is TRBJ2-7, the V gene TRBV7-2, with D possibly being TRBD1 (7 bases). CDR3 size: 15 residues. Trimming pared 5 bases from V and 4 bases from J, leaving 18 bases between. The germline V gene encodes CDR1 SGHTA and CDR2 FQGNSA. The CDR3 reads CASSPAAGGLYEQYF. CDR3 coding DNA: TGTGCCAGCAGCCCAGCGGCAGGGGGGCTTTACGAGCAGTACTTC.

The J gene is TRBJ1-6, the V gene TRBV20-1, with D possibly matching TRBD1 (5 bases). The germline gives CDR1 DFQATT, CDR2 SNEGSKA (reference sequence). The ends were cut back, 3 bases at V and 7 bases at J, with 16 bases in the middle. The CDR3 totals 15 residues. CDR3 sequence: CSASTDGGGNSPLHF. The CDR3, as DNA: TGCAGTGCTAGTACAGATGGCGGGGGGAATTCACCCCTCCACTTT.

The chain recombines TRBV3-1 (or the pseudogene TRBV3-2) with TRBJ1-2; a possible D gene is TRBD1 (6 bases). V was clipped by 0 bases and J by 4 bases, with 12 bases between them. CDR3 length: 15 residues. Germline loops: CDR1 LGHDT, CDR2 YNNKEL (reference sequence). Here the CDR3 DNA reads TGTGCCAGCAGCCAAGATGAGGGGGACGTCTATGGCTACACCTTC. Protein product: CASSQDEGDVYGYTF.

The chain couples TRBV5-1 to TRBJ1-2, with 9 bases aligning to TRBD1. Per germline, CDR1 SGHRS and CDR2 YFSETQ. J lost 3 bases, V lost 7 bases, and 4 bases had no gene match. The CDR3 has 13 residues. The CDR3 DNA sequence: TGCGCCAGCGGGACAGGGAGCGACTATGGCTACACCTTC. Its protein product is CASGTGSDYGYTF.

This clone was counted once. The rearrangement links TRBV19 to TRBJ2-2; D is possibly TRBD2 (6 bases). The germline gives CDR1 LNHDA, CDR2 SQIVND (reference sequence). Trimming left V 6 bases short and J 5 bases short, with 16 bases between. This CDR3 has 15 residues. In DNA, the CDR3 is TGTGCCAGTAGAAGGGGAACAGGAGGGACCGGGGAGCTGTTTTTT. It is translated as CASRRGTGGTGELFF. The full variable domain, its missing parts supplied by reference TRBV19 and TRBJ2-2, is DGGITQSPKYLFRKEGQNVTLSCEQNLNHDAMYWYRQDPGQGLRLIYYSQIVNDFQKGDIAEGYSVSREKKESFPLTVTSAQKNPTAFYLCASRRGTGGTGELFFGEGSRLTVL.

J is TRBJ2-5 and V is TRBV2; 7 bases map to TRBD2. CDR1 is SNHLY, CDR2 FYNNEI, per germline. The CDR3 sequence is 14 residues long. V gave up 0 bases and J gave up 9 bases; unmatched junction bases: 7. For the CDR3, the DNA is TGTGCCAGCAGTGAAGCGCTCGGGGGGAGGGCCCAGTACTTC. It translates to CASSEALGGRAQYF.

The CDR3 region is CASSQVAGGQETQYF. The CDR3 nucleotides read TGCGCCAGCAGCCAAGTTGCAGGGGGACAAGAGACCCAGTACTTC. The chain links TRBV4-1 to TRBJ2-5; 7 bases match TRBD1. Germline-derived CDR1 and CDR2 are MGHRA and YSYEKL. V gave up 1 base and J gave up 2 bases; unmatched junction bases: 4. This CDR3 contains 15 residues.

The gene calls are TRBV24-1 and TRBJ1-5; TRBD1 aligns across 10 bases. J was trimmed by 7 bases and V by 12 bases; bases with no gene match: 11. From germline, CDR1 is KGHDR and CDR2 SFDVKD. There are 14 residues in the CDR3. The CDR3, as DNA: TGTGCCCCCCGGGACAGGGGTCCGGAGCAGCCCCAGCATTTT. The encoded protein is CAPRDRGPEQPQHF.

The rearrangement links TRBV7-2 to TRBJ1-1, with a tentative D call TRBD1 (6 bases). This CDR3 is built from 14 residues. Germline-derived CDR1 and CDR2 are SGHTA and FQGNSA. Trimming shortened V by 6 bases and J by 2 bases, and 13 bases separated the two germline ends. The CDR3, as DNA: TGTGCCAGCAGAAGGGACAACTTAAACACTGAAGCTTTCTTT. This sequence encodes CASRRDNLNTEAFF.

V usage is TRBV6-2 or TRBV6-3 and J usage is TRBJ1-5; D perhaps matches TRBD1 (5 bases). Germline CDR1 reads MNHEY; CDR2 reads SVGEGT. V dropped 6 bases and J dropped 9 bases, with 18 bases sitting between them. The CDR3 has 14 amino acids. CDR3 nucleotide sequence: TGTGCCAGCAGCCTCGGACGGGGGATACGGCCCCAGCATTTT. Protein: CASSLGRGIRPQHF.